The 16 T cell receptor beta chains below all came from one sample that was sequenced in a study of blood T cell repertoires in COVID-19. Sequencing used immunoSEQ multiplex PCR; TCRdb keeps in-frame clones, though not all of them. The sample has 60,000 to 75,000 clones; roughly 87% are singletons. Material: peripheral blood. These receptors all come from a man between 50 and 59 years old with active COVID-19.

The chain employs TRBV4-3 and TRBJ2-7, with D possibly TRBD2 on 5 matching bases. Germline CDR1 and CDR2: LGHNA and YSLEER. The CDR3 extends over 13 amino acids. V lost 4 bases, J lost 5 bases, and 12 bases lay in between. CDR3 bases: TGCGCCAGCAGCCGCCTACTAGTAGACGAGCAGTACTTC. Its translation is CASSRLLVDEQYF.

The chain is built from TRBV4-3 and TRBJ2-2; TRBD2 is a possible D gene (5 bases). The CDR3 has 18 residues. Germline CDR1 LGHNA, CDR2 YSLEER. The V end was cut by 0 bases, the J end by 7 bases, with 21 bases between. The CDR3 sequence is CASSQDQTRAGRGGELFF. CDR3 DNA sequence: TGCGCCAGCAGCCAAGATCAAACTCGGGCAGGCCGGGGCGGGGAGCTGTTTTTT.

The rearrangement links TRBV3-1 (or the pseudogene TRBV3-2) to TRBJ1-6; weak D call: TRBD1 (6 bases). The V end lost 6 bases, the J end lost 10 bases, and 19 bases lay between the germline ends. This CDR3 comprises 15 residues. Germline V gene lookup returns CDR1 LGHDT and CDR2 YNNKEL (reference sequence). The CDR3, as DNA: TGTGCCAGCAGTTCCCTCTGGCGGGGGCGGTCACCCCTCCACTTT. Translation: CASSSLWRGRSPLHF.

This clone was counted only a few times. This CDR3 is CASSPSRGQGVYEQYF. Written as DNA, the CDR3 is TGCGCCAGCAGCCCCTCCCGGGGACAGGGGGTCTACGAGCAGTACTTC. V usage is TRBV4-1 and J usage is TRBJ2-7, with 11 bases that match TRBD1. V shed 4 bases and J 3 bases; nucleotides not matched to a gene: 8. The CDR3 totals 16 residues. CDR1 and CDR2 from the germline V gene are MGHRA and YSYEKL.

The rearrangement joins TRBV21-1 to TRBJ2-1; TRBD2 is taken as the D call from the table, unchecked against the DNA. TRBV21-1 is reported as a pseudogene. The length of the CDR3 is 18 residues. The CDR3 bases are TGTGCCAGCAGCAACCTTCCCAGGGACTACTACATCCGTAATGAGCAGTTCTTC. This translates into CASSNLPRDYYIRNEQFF.

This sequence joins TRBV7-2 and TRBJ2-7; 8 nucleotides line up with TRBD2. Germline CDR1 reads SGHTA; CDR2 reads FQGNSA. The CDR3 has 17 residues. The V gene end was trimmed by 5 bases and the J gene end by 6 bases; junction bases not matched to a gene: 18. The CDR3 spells CASSPRVITGGRREQYF. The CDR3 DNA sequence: TGTGCCAGCAGCCCCCGCGTGATCACGGGGGGGCGTCGCGAGCAGTACTTC.

CDR3 sequence reads: CASSQEQREWTQYF. The DNA for the CDR3 is TGTGCCAGCAGCCAAGAACAGCGGGAGTGGACCCAGTACTTC. The genes are TRBV4-2 and TRBJ2-5; 8 nucleotides agree with TRBD2. The CDR3 contains 14 residues. Trimming at V came to 0 bases and at J to 7 bases, leaving 4 bases not matched to a gene. CDR1 and CDR2 from the germline V gene are LGHNA and YNFKEQ.

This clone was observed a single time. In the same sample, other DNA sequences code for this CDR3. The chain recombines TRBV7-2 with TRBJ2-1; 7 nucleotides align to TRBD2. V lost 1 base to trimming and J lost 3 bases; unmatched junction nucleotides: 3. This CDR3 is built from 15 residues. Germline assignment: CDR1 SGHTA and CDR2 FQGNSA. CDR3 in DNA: TGTGCCAGCAGCTTAGGCGGGGGAAACTACAATGAGCAGTTCTTC. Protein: CASSLGGGNYNEQFF.

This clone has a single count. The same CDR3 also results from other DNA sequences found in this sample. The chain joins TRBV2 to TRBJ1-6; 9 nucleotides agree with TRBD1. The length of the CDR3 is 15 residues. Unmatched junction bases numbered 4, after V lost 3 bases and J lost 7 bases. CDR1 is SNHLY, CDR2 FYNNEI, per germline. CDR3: CASSERGQGNSPLHF. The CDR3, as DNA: TGTGCCAGCAGTGAGAGGGGACAGGGAAATTCACCCCTCCACTTT.

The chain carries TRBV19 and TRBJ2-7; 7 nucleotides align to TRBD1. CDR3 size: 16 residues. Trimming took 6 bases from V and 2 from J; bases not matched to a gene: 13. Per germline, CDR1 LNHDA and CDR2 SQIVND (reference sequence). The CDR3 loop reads CASRSTRDRPTYEQYF. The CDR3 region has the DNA TGTGCCAGTAGATCCACCCGGGACAGACCGACCTACGAGCAGTACTTC.

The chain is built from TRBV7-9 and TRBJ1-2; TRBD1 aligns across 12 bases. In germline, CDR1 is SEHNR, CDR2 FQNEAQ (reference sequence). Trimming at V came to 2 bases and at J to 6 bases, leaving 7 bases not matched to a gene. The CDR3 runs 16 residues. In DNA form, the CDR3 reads TGTGCCAGCAGCTTAAACGCTGGGACAGGGGGCCATGGCTACACCTTC. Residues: CASSLNAGTGGHGYTF.

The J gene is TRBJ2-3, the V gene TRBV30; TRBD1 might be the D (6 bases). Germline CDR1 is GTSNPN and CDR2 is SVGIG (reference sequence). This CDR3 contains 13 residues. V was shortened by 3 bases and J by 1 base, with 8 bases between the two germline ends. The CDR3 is CAWRAGGTDTQYF. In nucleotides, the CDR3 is TGTGCCTGGAGGGCAGGGGGCACAGATACGCAGTATTTT.

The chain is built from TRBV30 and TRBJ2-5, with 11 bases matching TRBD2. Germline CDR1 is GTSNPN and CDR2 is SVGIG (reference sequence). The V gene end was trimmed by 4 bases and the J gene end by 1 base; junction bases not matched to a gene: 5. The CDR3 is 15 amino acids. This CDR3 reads CAWKSSGGPQETQYF. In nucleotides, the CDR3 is TGTGCCTGGAAGTCTAGCGGGGGGCCCCAAGAGACCCAGTACTTC.

For the CDR3, the DNA is TGTGCCAGCAGTCGGAGAGGACAGCCTTATGGCTACACCTTC. It is translated as CASSRRGQPYGYTF. This sequence joins TRBV28 and TRBJ1-2; a weak D match, TRBD1 (6 bases). CDR3 length equals 14 residues. The V gene's germline CDR1 is MDHEN and CDR2 SYDVKM. V was trimmed by 5 bases and J by 5 bases, leaving 15 bases between them.

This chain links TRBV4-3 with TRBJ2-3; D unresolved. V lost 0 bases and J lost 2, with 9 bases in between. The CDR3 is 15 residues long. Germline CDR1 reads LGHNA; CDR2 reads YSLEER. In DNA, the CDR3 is TGCGCCAGCAGCCAAGATAACGCGGCCACAGATACGCAGTATTTT. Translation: CASSQDNAATDTQYF.

CDR3 bases: TGTGCCAGCAGTTGGGCGTACGAGCAGTACTTC. Its protein is CASSWAYEQYF. The gene calls are TRBV28 and TRBJ2-7; D remains unclear. V shed 4 bases and J shed 4 bases, with 5 bases lying between them. The CDR3 covers 11 residues. In germline, CDR1 is MDHEN, CDR2 SYDVKM.